These 17 T cell receptor beta chains were all obtained from the same sample, sequenced in a study of CD8+CD57+ T cells in acquired aplastic anemia. Using genomic DNA as the template, TCR beta VDJ and CDR3 profiling was carried out. TCRdb redid the calling of the reads with MiXCR, one entry per CDR3 protein. The sample yields hundreds of thousands of distinct CDR3 sequences, 65% to 75% seen once. The sequencing input was sorted CD4+, CD8+, or CD8+CD57+ T cells (not recorded which) from PBMCs. These receptors came from a human donor in good health, serving as a control.

This chain joins TRBV20-1 and TRBJ2-7; 12 bases line up with TRBD2. Germline V gene lookup returns CDR1 DFQATT and CDR2 SNEGSKA (reference sequence). With V trimmed by 7 bases and J by 5 bases, 9 bases remained unmatched. The CDR3 has 14 residues. The CDR3: CSGLLAGGRNEQYF. The CDR3 nucleotides are TGCAGTGGCCTTCTAGCGGGGGGGCGGAACGAGCAGTACTTC.

Notes on this clonotype: The junction departs from germline at one end; a sequencing error may be responsible. The J gene is TRBJ2-7, the V gene TRBV7-2, with 8 positions matching TRBD1. The V gene's germline CDR1 is SGHTA and CDR2 FQGNSA. The CDR3 is 15 amino acids. The CDR3 region has the DNA TGTGCCAGCAGCGGGTATCGGACAGGGACCGGGGAGCTGTACTTC. This codes for CASSGYRTGTGELYF.

The chain couples TRBV20-1 to TRBJ1-4; D gene uncertain. The CDR3 extends over 12 amino acids. Trimming stripped 3 bases from V and 5 bases from J, with 7 bases between. Germline V CDR1 and CDR2: DFQATT, SNEGSKA (reference sequence). CDR3 region: CSARARNEKLFF. CDR3 sequence (DNA): TGCAGTGCTAGGGCTCGCAATGAAAAACTGTTTTTT.

The chain carries TRBV7-2 and TRBJ2-3; no reliable D call. The V and J ends lost 10 bases and 2 bases respectively, with 10 bases between them. This CDR3 spans 12 amino acids. Germline V gene sequence: CDR1 SGHTA, CDR2 FQGNSA. This chain's CDR3 is CATSSVTDTQYF. In nucleotides, the CDR3 is TGTGCCACCTCCTCGGTCACAGATACGCAGTATTTT.

Ten or more counts support this clonotype. The chain is built from TRBV5-8 and TRBJ2-5; D is uncertain. The CDR3 extends over 13 amino acids. V lost 0 bases and J lost 2, with 5 bases in between. Germline loops: CDR1 SGHTS, CDR2 YDEGEE. CDR3 amino acids: CASSLALQETQYF. The CDR3 nucleotides are TGTGCCAGCAGCTTGGCCCTACAAGAGACCCAGTACTTC.

This clonotype was recorded many times. This sequence joins TRBV5-1 and TRBJ1-5, with TRBD1 matching 7 bases. Losses at the gene ends were 2 bases for V and 4 bases for J; bases not matched to a gene: 6. Germline CDR1 and CDR2: SGHRS and YFSETQ. The CDR3 extends over 15 amino acids. In DNA, the CDR3 is TGCGCCAGCAGCTTACTTGGACAGGAGAATCAGCCCCAGCATTTT. Amino acids: CASSLLGQENQPQHF.

The rearrangement links TRBV7-3 to TRBJ1-1; 7 bases agree with TRBD1. V lost 5 bases, J lost 1 base, and 10 bases stayed unmatched. Per the germline V gene, CDR1 is SGHTA and CDR2 is FQGTGA. The CDR3 spans 16 residues. The CDR3 loop reads CASSPPGGARNTEAFF. CDR3 DNA: TGTGCCAGCAGCCCTCCAGGGGGAGCCAGGAACACTGAAGCTTTCTTT.

A note on this clonotype: A single base separates this from a much larger clone, so it may be a read error. The chain has TRBV6-4 and TRBJ2-5; D remains unclear. Per germline, CDR1 MRHNA and CDR2 SNTAGT. The CDR3 contains 15 residues. Trimming pared 5 bases from V and 1 base from J, leaving 14 bases between. CDR3 in amino acids: CASSRSRVRQETQYF. The DNA for the CDR3 is TGTGCCAGCAGTCGCTCCCGCGTGCGCCAAGAGACCCAGTACTTC.

V and J are TRBV5-1 and TRBJ2-4; D uncertain. The CDR3 covers 15 residues. The ends were cut back, 5 bases at V and 2 bases at J, with 14 bases in the middle. The V gene's germline CDR1 is SGHRS and CDR2 YFSETQ. The CDR3 DNA follows: TGCGCCAGCAGGAACACGGTTGGGACCAAAAACATTCAGTACTTC. Amino acid sequence: CASRNTVGTKNIQYF.

The chain couples TRBV7-9 to TRBJ1-2, with TRBD1 identical over 9 bases. J lost 3 bases, V lost 3 bases, and 5 bases had no gene match. The CDR3 runs 15 residues. Germline V gene data show CDR1 as SEHNR and CDR2 as FQNEAQ (reference sequence). This CDR3 reads CASSFPRQGDYGYTF. In DNA form, the CDR3 reads TGTGCCAGCAGCTTTCCTCGACAGGGGGACTATGGCTACACCTTC.

At least ten counts were recorded for this clonotype. This chain links TRBV13 with TRBJ1-2; 8 bases map to TRBD1. Germline V gene sequence: CDR1 PRHDT, CDR2 FYEKMQ (reference sequence). The CDR3 sequence is 13 residues long. With V trimmed by 5 bases and J by 7 bases, 6 bases remained unmatched. CDR3 region: CASSIDRGSGYTF. Written as DNA, the CDR3 is TGTGCCAGCAGCATCGACAGGGGTTCTGGCTACACCTTC.

This clonotype has ten or more counts. The chain combines TRBV5-4 with TRBJ2-7; 12 nucleotides line up with TRBD2. CDR1 SGHNT and CDR2 YYREEE come from the germline V gene (reference sequence). With V trimmed by 2 bases and J by 7 bases, 7 bases remained unmatched. The CDR3 is 15 amino acids. The CDR3 bases are TGTGCCAGCAGCTTAGCTAGCGGGGGGGCTTTTGAGCAGTACTTC. Amino acids: CASSLASGGAFEQYF.

The J gene is TRBJ2-1, the V gene TRBV20-1, with D tentatively TRBD1 or TRBD2 (5 bases each). The germline gives CDR1 DFQATT, CDR2 SNEGSKA (reference sequence). The length of the CDR3 is 14 residues. Here the CDR3 DNA reads TGCAGCGTAGACGTCGTGGGGACCGTCGATGAGCAGTTCTTC. Its translation is CSVDVVGTVDEQFF.

This rearrangement joins TRBV5-1 to TRBJ2-5, with D possibly matching TRBD1 (6 bases). Trimming took 2 bases from V and 1 from J, leaving 12 bases between them. CDR3 size: 15 residues. The germline V gene has CDR1 SGHRS and CDR2 YFSETQ. DNA of the CDR3: TGCGCCAGCAGCTTAGTGGGGGCCCTCCAAGAGACCCAGTACTTC. It translates to CASSLVGALQETQYF.

The V call is TRBV12-3 or TRBV12-4, the J call TRBJ2-7; 7 nucleotides match TRBD1. After removal of 5 bases from V and 4 bases from J, the junction contained 8 bases not matched to a gene. This CDR3 spans 14 amino acids. The CDR3 DNA is TGTGCCAGCAGTAAAGGGACAGTTTCGTACGAGCAGTACTTC. It yields the protein CASSKGTVSYEQYF.

This clonotype showed up just a few times. The germline gene is not matched at one end of the junction; a read error may be the cause. V and J are TRBV6-1 and TRBJ2-2; D might be TRBD2 (5 bases). The CDR3 spans 14 residues. Germline V lookup: CDR1 MNHNS, CDR2 SASEGT. CDR3 in DNA: TGTGCCAGCATAGAACAGTCGAACACCGGGGAGCTGTCTTTT. It codes for CASIEQSNTGELSF.

For this clonotype: A junction boundary mismatches the germline segment, possibly from a read error. The chain employs TRBV7-2 and TRBJ2-5, with 7 bases identical to TRBD2. The CDR3 runs 13 residues. The germline CDR1 and CDR2 sequences are SGHTA and FQGNSA. The CDR3, as DNA: TGTGCCAGCAGCTTTGCGGGGGATTCACCCCAGCACTTT. Its protein is CASSFAGDSPQHF.